These 14 T cell receptor beta chains were all obtained from the same sample, sequenced in a study of relationships among human T cell subsets (TCRdb year 2010). CD4+CD25+ regulatory T cells were selected from positively selected CD4+ cells using anti-CD25 beads. Libraries came from multiplex PCR. Sequencing was performed on a 454 GS FLX. TCR alpha and beta CDR3 regions were amplified from mRNA by semiquantitative ARM-PCR. In ARM-PCR, tagged nested gene-specific primers were used first, and exponential amplification was then carried out by communal superprimers. Using fastp trimming at Q25 and MiXCR clonotype assembly, TCRdb reanalyzed the public sequencing data and kept in-frame beta chains. Each entry merges the rows of one CDR3 protein and shows their most common DNA and genes. Across this sample there are fewer than 15,000 distinct CDR3 sequences, with over 45% seen only once. Of the sample, 2.1% is held by the ten largest clones.

The sample consisted of Tregs sorted from blood. The receptors stem from a man in his forties in good health.

A note on this clonotype: The junction shows a germline mismatch at one end, possibly a read error. The chain combines TRBV5-4 with TRBJ1-2, with 8 bases that match TRBD1. The CDR3 is 16 amino acids. CDR1 and CDR2 from the germline V gene are SGHNT and YYREEE (reference sequence). CDR3 coding DNA: TGCGCCAGCAGCTCTCAACCGGGACAGGATTTTCTTGGCTACACCTTC. Protein: CASSSQPGQDFLGYTF.

The rearrangement joins TRBV6-5 to TRBJ1-1, with D possibly TRBD1 on 6 matching bases. The CDR3 has 18 amino acids. In germline, CDR1 is MNHEY, CDR2 SVGAGI. V was clipped by 5 bases and J by 1 base, with 23 bases between them. In DNA form, the CDR3 reads TGTGCCAGCAGTAGTATTCAGGGGATGCGCGGGACGAACACTGAAGCTTTCTTT. Protein product: CASSSIQGMRGTNTEAFF.

The rearrangement uses TRBV28 and TRBJ1-2, with 9 bases identical to TRBD1. Germline CDR1 and CDR2: MDHEN and SYDVKM. V shed 3 bases and J 6 bases; nucleotides not matched to a gene: 14. This CDR3 is built from 17 residues. The CDR3 DNA is TGTGCCAGCAGTTTCGGGGGACAGGGAAGGATAAGCGATGGCTACACCTTC. Residues: CASSFGGQGRISDGYTF.

This clonotype showed up just a few times. The V call is TRBV11-2, the J call TRBJ2-7; 8 positions agree with TRBD1. The germline CDR1 and CDR2 sequences are SGHAT and FQNNGV. This CDR3 has 14 residues. The V and J ends lost 5 bases and 2 bases, in that order; junction bases with no gene match: 5. In nucleotides, the CDR3 is TGTGCCAGCAGCCTAACAGGGGGGACCTACGAGCAGTACTTC. Residues: CASSLTGGTYEQYF.

The chain recombines TRBV7-9 with TRBJ1-6, with D maybe TRBD1 (5 bases). This CDR3 has 14 amino acids. V was clipped by 1 base and J by 9 bases, with 10 bases between them. Per germline, CDR1 SEHNR and CDR2 FQNEAQ (reference sequence). The CDR3 region has the DNA TGTGCCAGCAGCTTAGACCCCGACAGTTCACCCCTCCACTTT. Protein product: CASSLDPDSSPLHF.

The V call is TRBV10-2, the J call TRBJ1-5; tentatively, D is TRBD1 (5 bases). Germline assignment: CDR1 WSHSY and CDR2 SAAADI. This CDR3 is 14 amino acids long. V was trimmed by 5 bases and J by 4 bases, leaving 12 bases between them. CDR3 in DNA: TGCGCCAGCAGTCCGGGACGCCTTAATCAGCCCCAGCATTTT. Its protein product is CASSPGRLNQPQHF.

The CDR3, as DNA: TGTGCCAGCAGTTTCAGCAGTCGTCAGCCCCAGCATTTT. This codes for CASSFSSRQPQHF. The chain couples TRBV12-3 or TRBV12-4 to TRBJ1-5; no clear D gene. V lost 3 bases, J lost 6 bases, and 9 bases lay in between. The length of the CDR3 is 13 residues.

The chain recombines TRBV20-1 with TRBJ1-3, with 9 bases matching TRBD1. With V trimmed by 6 bases and J by 0 bases, 12 bases remained unmatched. This CDR3 comprises 17 residues. Per the germline V gene, CDR1 is DFQATT and CDR2 is SNEGSKA (reference sequence). The CDR3 DNA reads as TGCAGTGCCGCTGACAGGGGGTCATCCACCTCTGGAAACACCATATATTTT. It is translated as CSAADRGSSTSGNTIYF.

This clonotype was recorded only once. The rearrangement uses TRBV11-2 and TRBJ2-7; TRBD1 agrees at 7 bases. V was clipped by 3 bases and J by 6 bases; unmatched bases: 8. Germline V gene lookup returns CDR1 SGHAT and CDR2 FQNNGV. The CDR3 consists of 14 residues. The CDR3 is CASSLAGGLCEQYF. The CDR3 DNA sequence: TGTGCCAGCAGCTTGGCAGGGGGTCTCTGCGAGCAGTACTTC.

This clonotype was observed a handful of times. Written as DNA, the CDR3 is TGTGCCAGCAGCTTACCGCGGCTGGAGCAGTACTTC. The encoded protein is CASSLPRLEQYF. V usage is TRBV11-2 and J usage is TRBJ2-7; D is unresolved. The CDR3 is 12 amino acids. Germline CDR1 and CDR2: SGHAT and FQNNGV. V gave up 2 bases and J gave up 7 bases, with 9 bases separating them.

The chain combines TRBV6-2 or TRBV6-3 with TRBJ2-7; D ambiguous. Between the trimmed V and J ends, which lost 6 bases and 1 base, there was a span of 10 bases. The CDR3 is made up of 13 amino acids. The germline V gene encodes CDR1 MNHEY and CDR2 SVGEGT. In DNA, the CDR3 is TGTGCCAGCAGCCACTTCCAGTCCTACGAGCAGTACTTC. Its protein product is CASSHFQSYEQYF.

The chain links TRBV28 to TRBJ2-5; D possibly matches TRBD1 or TRBD2 (5 bases each). The germline V gene has CDR1 MDHEN and CDR2 SYDVKM. V dropped 5 bases and J dropped 7 bases, with 11 bases sitting between them. This CDR3 region has 12 residues. CDR3 nucleotides: TGTGCCAGCAGTGGGACCCTTAGGACCCAGTACTTC. This sequence encodes CASSGTLRTQYF.

The J gene is TRBJ2-7, the V gene TRBV27, with 8 bases fitting TRBD1. The CDR3 covers 14 residues. V gave up 5 bases and J gave up 6 bases; unmatched junction bases: 9. Germline values: CDR1 MNHEY, CDR2 SMNVEV (reference sequence). CDR3 sequence: CASSLRDRPSEQYF. The CDR3 DNA reads as TGTGCCAGCAGTCTACGGGACAGGCCTTCCGAGCAGTACTTC.

This clonotype has more than one count but fewer than ten. The chain is built from TRBV28 and TRBJ1-1; D gene unclear. CDR1 is MDHEN and CDR2 is SYDVKM in the germline V gene. V was cut by 7 bases and J by 1 base, with 7 bases left in between. The CDR3 loop spans 12 amino acids. The CDR3 loop reads CASTITNTEAFF. Here the CDR3 DNA reads TGTGCCAGCACAATTACGAACACTGAAGCTTTCTTT.